The 32 T cell receptor beta chains presented below share a single source sample, sequenced in a study of shared T cell receptors in the human thymus. Libraries were prepared by immunoSEQ multiplex PCR; TCRdb keeps only in-frame clonotypes and omits some of them. The sample yields a few hundred thousand clones, approximately 95% seen once. Sequenced: thymocytes. The receptors were sampled from a human donor.

V is TRBV29-1 and J is TRBJ2-1; 10 bases fit TRBD2. Per the germline V gene, CDR1 is SQVTM and CDR2 is ANQGSEA. The ends lost 4 bases at V and 7 bases at J; junction bases unmatched: 10. The CDR3 runs to 15 residues. The CDR3 spells CSVGILAGVSNEQFF. The CDR3 nucleotides are TGCAGCGTTGGTATCCTAGCGGGAGTCTCTAATGAGCAGTTCTTC.

The chain has TRBV7-2 and TRBJ2-3; possibly TRBD1 or TRBD2 for D (5 bases each). CDR1 and CDR2 (germline): SGHTA, FQGNSA. V lost 5 bases to trimming and J lost 1 base, with 25 bases between them. This CDR3 is 19 amino acids long. The CDR3 loop reads CASSPARRDPEPRTDTQYF. The CDR3, as DNA: TGTGCCAGCAGCCCCGCCCGCAGGGACCCAGAACCCCGCACAGATACGCAGTATTTT.

The chain couples TRBV7-4 to TRBJ2-7; 10 nucleotides line up with TRBD2. The V gene end was trimmed by 2 bases and the J gene end by 2 bases; junction bases not matched to a gene: 6. Germline CDR1 SGHVT, CDR2 SQSDAQ. The CDR3 runs to 16 residues. In DNA form, the CDR3 reads TGTGCCAGCAGCTTAACCGGGACTAGCGAACCCTACGAGCAGTACTTC. Its translation: CASSLTGTSEPYEQYF.

This clone was counted a single time. The V gene is TRBV2, the J gene TRBJ1-1; the match to TRBD1 covers 7 bases. V gave up 6 bases and J gave up 1 base; unmatched junction bases: 8. The V gene's germline CDR1 is SNHLY and CDR2 FYNNEI. The CDR3 length is 15 residues. The DNA of the CDR3 is TGTGCCAGCAGCCTAAGACAGGGAGGGAACACTGAAGCTTTCTTT. Its translation is CASSLRQGGNTEAFF.

The V and J genes are TRBV28 and TRBJ1-1; D gene uncertain. V was clipped by 3 bases and J by 10 bases, with 15 bases between them. CDR1 and CDR2 (germline): MDHEN, SYDVKM. The CDR3 covers 13 residues. The CDR3 spells CASSFLNDKGAFF. As DNA, the CDR3 is TGTGCCAGCAGTTTTCTAAATGACAAGGGAGCTTTCTTT.

The sample holds one count of this clone. The chain recombines TRBV25-1 with TRBJ2-7, with 12 bases matching TRBD2. Germline loops: CDR1 MGHDK, CDR2 SYGVNS. With 1 base clipped from V and 3 bases from J, the junction kept 7 bases outside the gene matches. This CDR3 has 17 residues. The CDR3 region is CASSELGGLAGIYEQYF. As DNA, the CDR3 is TGTGCCAGCAGTGAATTGGGTGGACTAGCGGGAATCTACGAGCAGTACTTC.

The rearrangement joins TRBV1 to TRBJ2-7; TRBD2 reflects the table's D call only, with no check against the DNA. TRBV1 is reported as a pseudogene. The CDR3 extends over 12 amino acids. CDR3 DNA sequence: TGCACCAGCAGCCACTATGTCCACGAGCAGTACTTC. It codes for CTSSHYVHEQYF.

V usage is TRBV27 and J usage is TRBJ2-2; TRBD1 matches 9 bases. Per germline, CDR1 MNHEY and CDR2 SMNVEV (reference sequence). V lost 1 base to trimming and J lost 5 bases; unmatched junction nucleotides: 2. CDR3 length equals 15 residues. This CDR3 reads CASSLWDRDTGELFF. CDR3 coding DNA: TGTGCCAGCAGTTTATGGGACAGGGATACCGGGGAGCTGTTTTTT.

This clone was recorded once. The rearrangement links TRBV10-1 to TRBJ2-7; 10 bases align to TRBD1. This CDR3 contains 16 residues. Germline CDR1 and CDR2: WNHNN and SYGVQD (reference sequence). V shed 10 bases and J 2 bases; nucleotides not matched to a gene: 14. CDR3 protein: CAIPSMDRGKPYEQYF. The CDR3, as DNA: TGCGCCATTCCATCCATGGACAGGGGGAAACCCTACGAGCAGTACTTC.

This rearrangement joins TRBV19 to TRBJ2-5; TRBD2 might be the D (6 bases). Germline CDR1 LNHDA, CDR2 SQIVND (reference sequence). V was shortened by 4 bases and J by 4 bases, with 16 bases between the two germline ends. CDR3 size: 15 residues. The CDR3 region has the DNA TGTGCCAGTAGTAACGGACTAATCCGGGGAGAGACCCAGTACTTC. Translating gives CASSNGLIRGETQYF.

The V gene is TRBV2, the J gene TRBJ2-1, with D maybe TRBD1 (5 bases). V was pared by 6 bases and J by 7 bases, with 16 bases between. This CDR3 has 14 amino acids. The V gene's germline CDR1 is SNHLY and CDR2 FYNNEI. CDR3 DNA sequence: TGTGCCAGCAGGCCGGACACTAAAGAAAATGAGCAGTTCTTC. Translating it yields CASRPDTKENEQFF. Complete variable domain (other parts from reference TRBV2 and TRBJ2-1): EPEVTQTPSHQVTQMGQEVILRCVPISNHLYFYWYRQILGQKVEFLVSFYNNEISEKSEIFDDQFSVERPDGSNFTLKIRSTKLEDSAMYFCASRPDTKENEQFFGPGTRLTVL.

The chain uses TRBV7-2 and TRBJ2-7; weak D call: TRBD2 (5 bases). V was shortened by 2 bases and J by 7 bases, with 15 bases between the two germline ends. The CDR3 spans 14 residues. Germline CDR1 is SGHTA and CDR2 is FQGNSA. The CDR3 sequence: CASSLTGPPGEQYF. DNA for the CDR3: TGTGCCAGCAGCTTAACGGGTCCACCGGGGGAGCAGTACTTC. The full variable domain, completed using reference TRBV7-2 and TRBJ2-7, is GAGVSQSPSNKVTEKGKDVELRCDPISGHTALYWYRQSLGQGLEFLIYFQGNSAPDKSGLPSDRFSAERTGGSVSTLTIQRTQQEDSAVYLCASSLTGPPGEQYFGPGTRLTVT.

This clone appeared a single time. This rearrangement joins TRBV28 to TRBJ1-2; D remains unclear. The V end lost 6 bases, the J end lost 2 bases, and 7 bases lay between the germline ends. In germline, CDR1 is MDHEN, CDR2 SYDVKM. The CDR3 loop spans 12 amino acids. CDR3 coding DNA: TGTGCCAGCAGGACGGGGAACTATGGCTACACCTTC. Its translation is CASRTGNYGYTF.

V is TRBV7-2 and J is TRBJ1-1; D not certain. The V end lost 4 bases, the J end lost 0 bases, and 15 bases lay between the germline ends. This CDR3 region has 16 residues. CDR1 is SGHTA and CDR2 is FQGNSA in the germline V gene. This CDR3 reads CASSSNTAFMNTEAFF. The CDR3 DNA is TGTGCCAGCAGCTCGAACACGGCCTTCATGAACACTGAAGCTTTCTTT.

This chain joins TRBV30 and TRBJ1-4; perhaps TRBD1 as D (5 bases). V lost 3 bases and J 8 bases, leaving 16 bases between the germline ends. CDR1 and CDR2 (germline): GTSNPN, SVGIG (reference sequence). CDR3 length: 14 residues. CDR3 nucleotides: TGTGCCTGGAGCCCTAAACGGGGGGTCGAAAAACTGTTTTTT. Translation gives CAWSPKRGVEKLFF.

CDR3 residues: CASSAPHWVRTEAFF. Written as DNA, the CDR3 is TGTGCCAGTAGTGCCCCCCATTGGGTACGGACTGAAGCTTTCTTT. The chain combines TRBV19 with TRBJ1-1; D is unresolved. This CDR3 is built from 15 residues. CDR1 is LNHDA, CDR2 SQIVND, per germline (reference sequence). Trimming took off 5 bases at V and 5 bases at J, with 18 bases between the two ends.

This chain uses TRBV28 with TRBJ2-7; possible D gene TRBD2, 6 bases. The CDR3 covers 14 residues. V lost 7 bases to trimming and J lost 3 bases, with 16 bases between them. CDR1 and CDR2 (germline): MDHEN, SYDVKM. CDR3 protein: CASKTGTSLYEQYF. The CDR3 DNA reads TGTGCCAGCAAAACCGGGACTTCCCTCTACGAGCAGTACTTC.

The V call is TRBV27, the J call TRBJ2-3, with TRBD2 matching over 8 bases. Germline CDR1 is MNHEY and CDR2 is SMNVEV (reference sequence). Trimming at V came to 0 bases and at J to 5 bases, leaving 4 bases not matched to a gene. The CDR3 has 15 residues. The CDR3 sequence: CASSLSWLAGDTQYF. CDR3 sequence (DNA): TGTGCCAGCAGTTTATCGTGGCTAGCGGGAGATACGCAGTATTTT.

The rearrangement joins TRBV6-4 to TRBJ2-3; D gene unclear. The CDR3 extends over 12 amino acids. V gave up 2 bases and J gave up 7 bases, with 7 bases separating them. Germline V gene sequence: CDR1 MRHNA, CDR2 SNTAGT. CDR3 sequence: CASSDPDHTQYF. The CDR3 region has the DNA TGTGCCAGCAGTGACCCGGACCATACGCAGTATTTT.

In its sample, this clone was seen once. The CDR3 protein is CASSLGSGTDGAETQYF. The CDR3 region has the DNA TGTGCCAGCAGCTTAGGCTCCGGGACTGACGGCGCGGAGACCCAGTACTTC. V usage is TRBV13 and J usage is TRBJ2-5, with a possible D match to TRBD2 (6 bases). V gave up 0 bases and J gave up 5 bases, with 19 bases separating them. The CDR3 consists of 17 residues. Germline V gene lookup returns CDR1 PRHDT and CDR2 FYEKMQ (reference sequence). The full variable domain, with the rest looked up from reference TRBV13 and TRBJ2-5, is AAGVIQSPRHLIKEKRETATLKCYPIPRHDTVYWYQQGPGQDPQFLISFYEKMQSDKGSIPDRFSAQQFSDYHSELNMSSLELGDSALYFCASSLGSGTDGAETQYFGPGTRLLVL.

The chain couples TRBV28 to TRBJ2-3; tentative D call: TRBD2 (6 bases). V lost 5 bases, J lost 2 bases, and 20 bases lay in between. The CDR3 runs 17 residues. CDR1 and CDR2 from the germline V gene are MDHEN and SYDVKM. The CDR3 is CASSGPLEGRYTDTQYF. CDR3 sequence (DNA): TGTGCCAGCAGTGGCCCTTTGGAGGGGAGATACACAGATACGCAGTATTTT. The full variable domain, rest sourced from reference TRBV28 and TRBJ2-3, is DVKVTQSSRYLVKRTGEKVFLECVQDMDHENMFWYRQDPGLGLRLIYFSYDVKMKEKGDIPEGYSVSREKKERFSLILESASTNQTSMYLCASSGPLEGRYTDTQYFGPGTRLTVL.

This clone showed up just once. V gene TRBV27 combines with J gene TRBJ1-4; no clear D gene. This CDR3 has 11 amino acids. Trimming shortened V by 8 bases and J by 5 bases, and 6 bases separated the two germline ends. Germline lookup yields CDR1 MNHEY and CDR2 SMNVEV (reference sequence). The CDR3 DNA follows: TGTGCCAGCGGGATGAATGAAAAACTGTTTTTT. Its protein is CASGMNEKLFF.

The chain carries TRBV14 and TRBJ1-3; D may be TRBD1 (6 bases). The CDR3 is made up of 13 amino acids. Between the trimmed V and J ends, which lost 7 bases and 5 bases, there was a span of 12 bases. Germline CDR1 is SGHDN and CDR2 is FVKESK. CDR3 region: CASNGGGRNTIYF. The CDR3 region has the DNA TGTGCCAGCAACGGAGGGGGAAGAAACACCATATATTTT.

This chain links TRBV6-1 with TRBJ1-1; 9 nucleotides agree with TRBD1. Unmatched junction bases numbered 4, after V lost 2 bases and J lost 3 bases. The CDR3 sequence is 15 residues long. CDR1 is MNHNS, CDR2 SASEGT, per germline. This chain's CDR3 is CASSENRTGDTEAFF. The CDR3 DNA is TGTGCCAGCAGTGAAAACAGGACAGGGGACACTGAAGCTTTCTTT.

The chain couples TRBV19 to TRBJ1-5; TRBD1 is a possible D gene (5 bases). The ends were cut back, 4 bases at V and 5 bases at J, with 6 bases in the middle. Germline assignment: CDR1 LNHDA and CDR2 SQIVND (reference sequence). The CDR3 runs to 12 residues. The CDR3 nucleotides are TGTGCCAGTAGTACGGGGGATCAGCCCCAGCATTTT. It specifies CASSTGDQPQHF. Variable domain in full (rest from reference TRBV19 and TRBJ1-5): DGGITQSPKYLFRKEGQNVTLSCEQNLNHDAMYWYRQDPGQGLRLIYYSQIVNDFQKGDIAEGYSVSREKKESFPLTVTSAQKNPTAFYLCASSTGDQPQHFGDGTRLSIL.

A word on this clone: Within the sample, other DNA sequences also encode this same CDR3. This chain uses TRBV19 with TRBJ2-7; 8 bases align to TRBD1. Looked up from germline, CDR1 is LNHDA and CDR2 is SQIVND (reference sequence). The CDR3 has 13 amino acids. J was trimmed by 4 bases and V by 3 bases; bases with no gene match: 2. DNA of the CDR3: TGTGCCAGTAGTATCGGACAGGGTTACGAGCAGTACTTC. As protein: CASSIGQGYEQYF.

The gene calls are TRBV9 and TRBJ2-1; TRBD2 aligns across 9 bases. The CDR3 is made up of 16 amino acids. With V trimmed by 5 bases and J by 5 bases, 11 bases remained unmatched. Germline CDR1 reads SGDLS; CDR2 reads YYNGEE. CDR3 amino acids: CASRRDGLANDNEQFF. The CDR3, as DNA: TGTGCCAGCAGGCGGGACGGACTAGCGAACGACAATGAGCAGTTCTTC.

The gene calls are TRBV15 and TRBJ1-1; D call uncertain. The ends were cut back, 0 bases at V and 0 bases at J, with 11 bases in the middle. CDR3 length: 16 amino acids. Germline V CDR1 and CDR2: LNHNV, YYDKDF (reference sequence). CDR3: CATSRDLSRLNTEAFF. Here the CDR3 DNA reads TGTGCCACCAGCAGAGATCTGTCCAGGTTGAACACTGAAGCTTTCTTT.

The V call is TRBV18, the J call TRBJ2-7; a weak D match, TRBD1 (6 bases). Trimming cost V 2 bases and J 3 bases, with 14 bases left between them. Per the germline V gene, CDR1 is KGHSH and CDR2 is LQKENI. There are 15 residues in the CDR3. The CDR3 reads CASSPALQGNYEQYF. CDR3 sequence (DNA): TGTGCCAGCTCACCAGCTTTACAGGGAAACTACGAGCAGTACTTC.

The CDR3 DNA reads as TGTGCCAGCAGCTTTGCCGGGGGGCGCAGACCGTCAAGCCCAGGCACAGATACGCAGTATTTT. This gives the protein CASSFAGGRRPSSPGTDTQYF. The gene calls are TRBV7-6 and TRBJ2-3, with D possibly matching TRBD2 (7 bases). This CDR3 spans 21 amino acids. From germline, CDR1 is SGHVS and CDR2 FNYEAQ. V dropped 3 bases and J dropped 1 base, with 29 bases sitting between them.

The V call is TRBV7-6, the J call TRBJ2-3, with D possibly being TRBD2 (6 bases). CDR3 length: 16 amino acids. The V end lost 3 bases, the J end lost 0 bases, and 13 bases lay between the germline ends. Germline CDR1 is SGHVS and CDR2 is FNYEAQ. The CDR3 region has the DNA TGTGCCAGCAGCTTGGGAGCGGGCCTTAGCACAGATACGCAGTATTTT. This codes for CASSLGAGLSTDTQYF.

The rearrangement links TRBV21-1 to TRBJ1-5. TRBV21-1 is a known pseudogene. This CDR3 spans 16 amino acids. The CDR3 here is CASSRKQGLSNQPQHF. In DNA form, the CDR3 reads TGTGCCAGCAGCCGTAAACAGGGACTTAGCAATCAGCCCCAGCATTTT.